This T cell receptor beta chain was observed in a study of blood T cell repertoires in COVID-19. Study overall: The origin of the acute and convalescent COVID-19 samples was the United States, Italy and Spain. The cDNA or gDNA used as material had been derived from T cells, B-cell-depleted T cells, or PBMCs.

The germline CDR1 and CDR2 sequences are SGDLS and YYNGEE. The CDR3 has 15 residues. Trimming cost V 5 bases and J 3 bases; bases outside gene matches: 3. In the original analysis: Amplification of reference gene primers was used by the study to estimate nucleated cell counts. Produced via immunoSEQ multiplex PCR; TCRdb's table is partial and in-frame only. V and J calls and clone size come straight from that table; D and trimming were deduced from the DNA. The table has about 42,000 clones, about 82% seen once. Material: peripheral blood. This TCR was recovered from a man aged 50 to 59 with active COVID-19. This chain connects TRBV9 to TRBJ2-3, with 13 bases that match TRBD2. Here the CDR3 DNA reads TGTGCCAGCAGTGTGACTAGCGGGAGGACAGATACGCAGTATTTT. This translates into CASSVTSGRTDTQYF.